Listed below are T cell receptor beta chains from one sample, sequenced in a study of T cell changes during pregnancy in multiple sclerosis. Sequencing used immunoSEQ multiplex PCR; TCRdb keeps in-frame clones, though not all of them. Of 40,000 to 60,000 clones in the sample, about 90% were seen once. The sequenced sample was CD8+ T cells from peripheral blood mononuclear cells, obtained after pregnancy. These receptors came from a female donor with multiple sclerosis, enrolled in a pregnancy study. The CDR3 runs from the conserved cysteine through the conserved F or W. A D gene is named only where the DNA matches it firmly. Size tells how often a clone was seen (once, few, many) or the class of an expanded clone, and some rows leave it out.

D: TRBD2; V: TRBV5-6; size: once; length: 18; J: TRBJ2-7; DNA: TGTGCCAGCAGCTTTGGATACTCCCCGCTAGCGGGGGGCCACGAGCAGTACTTC; CDR3: CASSFGYSPLAGGHEQYF
D: TRBD1; V: TRBV5-1; size: once; length: 14; J: TRBJ2-7; DNA: TGCGCCAGCAGGGACAGGGGGAGCTCCTACGAGCAGTACTTC; CDR3: CASRDRGSSYEQYF
D: TRBD2; V: TRBV13; size: -; length: 14; J: TRBJ2-3; DNA: TGTGCCAGCAGCCCCGGGACTAGCGATGATACGCAGTATTTT; CDR3: CASSPGTSDDTQYF
D: -; V: TRBV11-2; size: -; length: 15; J: TRBJ2-7; DNA: TGTGCCAGCAGCTTAGAGGCGGGCGACGCCTACGAGCAGTACTTC; CDR3: CASSLEAGDAYEQYF
D: -; V: TRBV2; size: -; length: 14; J: TRBJ2-7; DNA: TGTGCCAGCAGTGAAGGAGGGGGTCTCTACGAGCAGTACTTC; CDR3: CASSEGGGLYEQYF
D: -; V: TRBV2; size: -; length: 14; J: TRBJ2-7; DNA: TGTGCCAGCTTTGACGGTAGCGGAACCTACGAGCAGTACTTC; CDR3: CASFDGSGTYEQYF
D: -; V: TRBV12-5; size: once; length: 18; J: TRBJ1-2; DNA: TGTGCTAGTGGTTTTACCCGTTCCTCAGGGTCTACTAACTATGGCTACACCTTC; CDR3: CASGFTRSSGSTNYGYTF
D: -; V: TRBV19; size: -; length: 15; J: TRBJ1-5; DNA: TGTGCCAGTACTATGGGGGGATATAGCAATCAGCCCCAGCATTTT; CDR3: CASTMGGYSNQPQHF
D: -; V: TRBV7-9; size: -; length: 15; J: TRBJ1-1; DNA: TGTGCCAGCAGCTTAGTAGGAGGGGAGGACACTGAAGCTTTCTTT; CDR3: CASSLVGGEDTEAFF
D: -; V: TRBV5-6; size: -; length: 14; J: TRBJ2-7; DNA: TGTGCCAGCAGCTTTCCTACAGACTCCTACGAGCAGTACTTC; CDR3: CASSFPTDSYEQYF
D: TRBD1; V: TRBV7-8; size: -; length: 15; J: TRBJ1-4; DNA: TGTGCCAGCAGCTCCTACAGGGGCTCTAATGAAAAACTGTTTTTT; CDR3: CASSSYRGSNEKLFF
D: -; V: TRBV7-2; size: -; length: 15; J: TRBJ2-1; DNA: TGTGCCAGCAGCCTTGACGCAGGGGGGTACAATGAGCAGTTCTTC; CDR3: CASSLDAGGYNEQFF
D: -; V: TRBV13; size: few; length: 16; J: TRBJ2-4; DNA: TGTGCCAGCAGCTTAGGGACAGAATTAGCCAAAAACATTCAGTACTTC; CDR3: CASSLGTELAKNIQYF
D: -; V: TRBV6-6; size: -; length: 15; J: TRBJ2-1; DNA: TGTGCCAGCAGTTACGAAGCGCCCTCCTACAATGAGCAGTTCTTC; CDR3: CASSYEAPSYNEQFF
D: -; V: TRBV9; size: -; length: 15; J: TRBJ2-2; DNA: TGTGCCAGCAGCGCCCGACAGGACTACACCGGGGAGCTGTTTTTT; CDR3: CASSARQDYTGELFF
D: -; V: TRBV6-5; size: -; length: 15; J: TRBJ2-7; DNA: TGTGCCAGCAGTCCTTACCGGGGGGCCCCCTTAGAGCAGTACTTC; CDR3: CASSPYRGAPLEQYF
D: TRBD2; V: TRBV27; size: -; length: 15; J: TRBJ2-5; DNA: TGTGCCAGCAGTTTAGGGGGGGGGTCGCAAGAGACCCAGTACTTC; CDR3: CASSLGGGSQETQYF
D: -; V: TRBV7-8; size: few; length: 12; J: TRBJ1-5; DNA: TGTGCCAGCAGTCCGGGGAGTCAGCCCCAGCATTTT; CDR3: CASSPGSQPQHF
D: TRBD1; V: TRBV7-9; size: -; length: 16; J: TRBJ2-7; DNA: TGTGCCAGCAGCTTAGCGAGGGACAGGGGCTCCTACGAGCAGTACTTC; CDR3: CASSLARDRGSYEQYF
D: TRBD1; V: TRBV5-1; size: -; length: 15; J: TRBJ2-3; DNA: TGCGCCAGCAGCCCACGGGACAGGGGGACGGATACGCAGTATTTT; CDR3: CASSPRDRGTDTQYF
D: TRBD2; V: TRBV7-7; size: -; length: 15; J: TRBJ2-1; DNA: TGTGCTAGCAGCCCCGCGGGGGGGAACGACAATGAGCAGTTCTTC; CDR3: CASSPAGGNDNEQFF
D: -; V: TRBV4-1; size: -; length: 15; J: TRBJ2-2; DNA: TGCGCCAGCAGCCAAGGCCCGGGTGACACCGGGGAGCTGTTTTTT; CDR3: CASSQGPGDTGELFF
D: TRBD1; V: TRBV29-1; size: -; length: 13; J: TRBJ2-7; DNA: TGCAGCGTTGGGACAGGCAAATCCTACGAGCAGTACTTC; CDR3: CSVGTGKSYEQYF
D: -; V: TRBV11-2; size: -; length: 17; J: TRBJ2-7; DNA: TGTGCCAGCAGCTTAACCCCAGGGGCCGTTCCTTCGGGGGAGCAGTACTTC; CDR3: CASSLTPGAVPSGEQYF
D: -; V: TRBV9; size: -; length: 12; J: TRBJ1-1; DNA: TGTGCCAGCGAACAGATGAACACTGAAGCTTTCTTT; CDR3: CASEQMNTEAFF
D: -; V: TRBV6-5; size: -; length: 16; J: TRBJ1-1; DNA: TGTGCCAGCAGTTACGGGTGGGGGGAATTGAACACTGAAGCTTTCTTT; CDR3: CASSYGWGELNTEAFF
D: -; V: TRBV11-2; size: once; length: 13; J: TRBJ1-2; DNA: TGTGCCAGCAGCTTCGGGGATCTGTATGGCTACACCTTC; CDR3: CASSFGDLYGYTF
D: TRBD1; V: TRBV4-2; size: -; length: 18; J: TRBJ1-1; DNA: TGTGCCAGCAGCCTGCCCCGGGGGGACAGGGGGGAGGACACTGAAGCTTTCTTT; CDR3: CASSLPRGDRGEDTEAFF
D: -; V: TRBV6-1; size: few; length: 13; J: TRBJ2-4; DNA: TGTGCCAGCAGTGATGGGGCCGCAAACATTCAGTACTTC; CDR3: CASSDGAANIQYF
D: -; V: TRBV27; size: -; length: 13; J: TRBJ2-7; DNA: TGTGCCAGCAGTTCGGGATCTCTGGGGGAGCAGTACTTC; CDR3: CASSSGSLGEQYF
D: -; V: TRBV4-1; size: -; length: 15; J: TRBJ1-5; DNA: TGCGCCAGCAGCCAAGAAGGGGCAAGCAATCAGCCCCAGCATTTT; CDR3: CASSQEGASNQPQHF
D: -; V: TRBV13; size: -; length: 15; J: TRBJ2-3; DNA: TGTGCCAGCAGCTTCAAAGGCAGGGCCACAGATACGCAGTATTTT; CDR3: CASSFKGRATDTQYF
D: -; V: TRBV19; size: medium-sized; length: 12; J: TRBJ1-1; DNA: TGTGCCAGTAGTCCGCCGGGGTCTGAAGCTTTCTTT; CDR3: CASSPPGSEAFF
D: -; V: TRBV27; size: -; length: 15; J: TRBJ1-2; DNA: TGTGCCAGCAGTTTATCGGTGGGAGGGAACTATGGCTACACCTTC; CDR3: CASSLSVGGNYGYTF
D: -; V: TRBV27; size: -; length: 13; J: TRBJ2-7; DNA: TGTGCCAGCAGTTTTCACAGCACCTACGAGCAGTACTTC; CDR3: CASSFHSTYEQYF
D: TRBD1; V: TRBV7-3; size: -; length: 15; J: TRBJ1-6; DNA: TGTGCCAGCAGCTTAACGGGGACAGGGAATTCACCCCTCCACTTT; CDR3: CASSLTGTGNSPLHF
D: TRBD1; V: TRBV9; size: -; length: 16; J: TRBJ2-1; DNA: TGTGCCAGCAGCGCCGGGACAGCAGGAGCGTTGGGAGAGCAGTTCTTC; CDR3: CASSAGTAGALGEQFF
D: -; V: TRBV27; size: -; length: 12; J: TRBJ2-1; DNA: TGTGCCAGCAGCCCCAGCTACAATGAGCAGTTCTTC; CDR3: CASSPSYNEQFF
D: TRBD1; V: TRBV15; size: -; length: 16; J: TRBJ2-2; DNA: TGTGCCACCAGCAAACCGGGACAGGGATCAACCGGGGAGCTGTTTTTT; CDR3: CATSKPGQGSTGELFF
D: TRBD1; V: TRBV5-6; size: -; length: 15; J: TRBJ1-6; DNA: TGTGCCAGCAGCCCCGGACAGGGGGTTTCTTCACCCCTCCACTTT; CDR3: CASSPGQGVSSPLHF
D: -; V: TRBV4-1; size: -; length: 16; J: TRBJ2-3; DNA: TGCGCCAGCAGCCTTCCAGGGCGTCCTAGCACAGATACGCAGTATTTT; CDR3: CASSLPGRPSTDTQYF
D: TRBD2; V: TRBV13; size: -; length: 17; J: TRBJ2-1; DNA: TGTGCCAGCAGCCCACAGGGGACTAGCGGGGGGTACAATGAGCAGTTCTTC; CDR3: CASSPQGTSGGYNEQFF
D: -; V: TRBV10-3; size: -; length: 15; J: TRBJ1-4; DNA: TGTGCCATCAGTGAAAGGGAGGGGTCAAGGGAAAAACTGTTTTTT; CDR3: CAISEREGSREKLFF
D: -; V: TRBV2; size: -; length: 13; J: TRBJ2-7; DNA: TGTGCCAGGACAGGGATAGGAGGGTACGAGCAGTACTTC; CDR3: CARTGIGGYEQYF
D: -; V: TRBV6-5; size: once; length: 14; J: TRBJ1-1; DNA: TGTGCCAGCAGCCTTGGATCGGGGGACACTGAAGCTTTCTTT; CDR3: CASSLGSGDTEAFF
D: -; V: TRBV7-9; size: once; length: 13; J: TRBJ2-7; DNA: TGTGCCAGCAGCTTACAGGGCGACTACGAGCAGTACTTC; CDR3: CASSLQGDYEQYF
D: TRBD1; V: TRBV6-6; size: -; length: 15; J: TRBJ2-1; DNA: TGTGCCAGCAGTTCCGGGACAGGGATAAAGGATGAGCAGTTCTTC; CDR3: CASSSGTGIKDEQFF
D: -; V: TRBV4-1; size: -; length: 13; J: TRBJ1-1; DNA: TGCGCCAGCAGCCGGGGGGGTGGCACTGAAGCTTTCTTT; CDR3: CASSRGGGTEAFF
D: -; V: TRBV5-5; size: -; length: 16; J: TRBJ1-6; DNA: TGTGCCAGCAGCTTGGATCAGCGGGGTTATAATTCACCCCTCCACTTT; CDR3: CASSLDQRGYNSPLHF
D: -; V: TRBV11-3; size: -; length: 14; J: TRBJ2-1; DNA: TGTGCCAGCAGCTTAGGACTACAACACAATGAGCAGTTCTTC; CDR3: CASSLGLQHNEQFF